One sample yielded the 15 T cell receptor beta chains listed below, sequenced in a study of blood T cell repertoires in COVID-19. TCRdb's copy holds only in-frame clones and misses some; the assay was immunoSEQ multiplex PCR. The repertoire holds 150,000 to 200,000 clones, with approximately 88% as singletons. Sequenced: peripheral blood. These receptors all come from a woman aged 25 to 39 with acute or convalescent COVID-19.

The V gene is TRBV29-1, the J gene TRBJ2-3; 8 bases fit TRBD1. This CDR3 has 13 residues. Unmatched junction bases numbered 3, after V lost 2 bases and J lost 5 bases. Germline values: CDR1 SQVTM, CDR2 ANQGSEA. In DNA, the CDR3 is TGCAGCGTTGAAAGGACAGGGAGAGATACGCAGTATTTT. It specifies CSVERTGRDTQYF.

The chain employs TRBV6-5 and TRBJ2-1, with 8 bases aligning to TRBD1. The J segment lost 4 bases and the V segment lost 9 bases, leaving 8 bases of the junction unmatched. The CDR3 has 14 amino acids. CDR1 and CDR2 from the germline V gene are MNHEY and SVGAGI. The CDR3: CASRPGQVYNEQFF. CDR3 DNA sequence: TGTGCCAGTCGGCCGGGACAGGTTTACAATGAGCAGTTCTTC.

This clone was counted once. The V call is TRBV18, the J call TRBJ1-5; D gene uncertain. This CDR3 spans 15 amino acids. CDR1 is KGHSH, CDR2 LQKENI, per germline. Trimming cost V 2 bases and J 0 bases, with 8 bases left between them. The CDR3 loop is CASSPDGFSNQPQHF. The CDR3 DNA sequence: TGTGCCAGCTCACCAGACGGGTTTAGCAATCAGCCCCAGCATTTT. Full variable domain (remainder filled in from reference TRBV18 and TRBJ1-5): NAGVMQNPRHLVRRRGQEARLRCSPMKGHSHVYWYRQLPEEGLKFMVYLQKENIIDESGMPKERFSAEFPKEGPSILRIQQVVRGDSAAYFCASSPDGFSNQPQHFGDGTRLSIL.

The rearrangement links TRBV30 to TRBJ1-2; no clear D gene. The CDR3 runs 13 residues. Trimming removed 0 bases at V and 8 bases at J, with 13 bases between. Germline CDR1 is GTSNPN and CDR2 is SVGIG (reference sequence). CDR3 coding DNA: TGTGCCTGGAGTGTACCCCGGTTGGGCGGCTACACCTTC. It specifies CAWSVPRLGGYTF.

The chain carries TRBV27 and TRBJ2-6; D is undetermined. Trimming stripped 8 bases from V and 1 base from J, with 6 bases between. CDR1 MNHEY and CDR2 SMNVEV come from the germline V gene (reference sequence). This CDR3 has 13 amino acids. The CDR3 DNA is TGTGCCAGCGCGGAATCTGGGGCCAACGTCCTGACTTTC. This gives the protein CASAESGANVLTF.

The chain links TRBV29-1 to TRBJ1-1, with 8 bases aligning to TRBD1. The CDR3 is 13 amino acids. The ends lost 6 bases at V and 4 bases at J; junction bases unmatched: 7. Germline CDR1 is SQVTM and CDR2 is ANQGSEA. The CDR3 nucleotides are TGCAGCGTGACTACAGGGGGTGGCACTGAAGCTTTCTTT. The encoded protein is CSVTTGGGTEAFF.

The chain has TRBV29-1 and TRBJ2-5, with D possibly matching TRBD1 (6 bases). The CDR3 is 12 residues long. Germline CDR1 and CDR2: SQVTM and ANQGSEA. DNA for the CDR3: TGCAGAGCGATGGGGGCCCAAGAGACCCAGTACTTC. Residues: CRAMGAQETQYF.

The chain employs TRBV11-2 and TRBJ2-7; D remains ambiguous. V shed 9 bases and J shed 1 base, with 7 bases lying between them. There are 11 residues in the CDR3. Germline V lookup: CDR1 SGHAT, CDR2 FQNNGV. DNA for the CDR3: TGTGCCAGTACACCGTCCTACGAGCAGTACTTC. Translation gives CASTPSYEQYF.

The chain recombines TRBV2 with TRBJ2-2; 7 bases are shared with TRBD2. Germline CDR1 reads SNHLY; CDR2 reads FYNNEI. With 5 bases clipped from V and 3 bases from J, the junction kept 3 bases outside the gene matches. The CDR3 covers 14 residues. The CDR3 DNA sequence: TGTGCCAGCAGTAGGCTAGCGGACACCGGGGAGCTGTTTTTT. Translating gives CASSRLADTGELFF.

This chain links TRBV29-1 with TRBJ2-1; maybe TRBD2 (5 bases). CDR1 and CDR2 from the germline V gene are SQVTM and ANQGSEA. The CDR3 length is 12 residues. The V end lost 4 bases, the J end lost 6 bases, and 10 bases lay between the germline ends. Here the CDR3 DNA reads TGCAGCGTTGCACTAGTGGTCAATGAGCAGTTCTTC. As protein: CSVALVVNEQFF.

V gene TRBV3-1 (or the pseudogene TRBV3-2) combines with J gene TRBJ2-5; D is possibly TRBD1 (5 bases). Trimming stripped 0 bases from V and 2 bases from J, with 10 bases between. The V gene's germline CDR1 is LGHDT and CDR2 YNNKEL (reference sequence). There are 15 residues in the CDR3. In DNA form, the CDR3 reads TGTGCCAGCAGCCAAGATGGGGCAGGACAAGAGACCCAGTACTTC. Amino acid sequence: CASSQDGAGQETQYF.

The rearrangement joins TRBV27 to TRBJ2-6; weak D call: TRBD1 (5 bases). The V end lost 11 bases, the J end lost 2 bases, and 10 bases lay between the germline ends. The CDR3 runs 13 residues. Germline assignment: CDR1 MNHEY and CDR2 SMNVEV (reference sequence). The CDR3 spells CASSGTGANVLTF. In nucleotides, the CDR3 is TGTGCCTCGTCAGGGACTGGGGCCAACGTCCTGACTTTC.

This chain uses TRBV14 with TRBJ2-7; no clear D. The CDR3 is 11 amino acids. V shed 1 base and J shed 6 bases, with 4 bases lying between them. Germline V CDR1 and CDR2: SGHDN, FVKESK. CDR3 loop: CASSQASEQYF. The CDR3 DNA reads TGTGCCAGCAGCCAAGCGTCCGAGCAGTACTTC.

The V and J genes are TRBV5-1 and TRBJ1-5, with no clear D. In germline, CDR1 is SGHRS, CDR2 YFSETQ. Trimming took off 7 bases at V and 0 bases at J, with 8 bases between the two ends. The CDR3 runs 13 residues. The CDR3 region has the DNA TGCGCCAGCCGGGAGGGTAGCAATCAGCCCCAGCATTTT. Translating gives CASREGSNQPQHF.

The gene calls are TRBV18 and TRBJ2-1, with 9 bases lining up with TRBD2. The CDR3 covers 14 residues. The germline CDR1 and CDR2 sequences are KGHSH and LQKENI. The V and J ends lost 3 bases and 10 bases, in that order; junction bases with no gene match: 7. The CDR3 loop reads CASSPQREVGEQFF. The CDR3 DNA reads TGTGCCAGCTCACCCCAGCGGGAGGTTGGAGAGCAGTTCTTC.